This TCR beta chain emerged from a study of T cells in localized non-small cell lung cancer. Overall study results and limits: Adjacent lung was found to contain a median about 55 of the top 100 tumor clones. A single tumor region was sequenced, leaving heterogeneity possible.

Note on this clone: Its antigen remains unidentified.

From germline, CDR1 is DFQATT and CDR2 SNEGSKA (reference sequence). The CDR3 has 11 residues. Generated by immunoSEQ multiplex PCR, the TCRdb table keeps only in-frame clones and is missing some. The top ten hold under 6.5% of the sample, which has some 33,000 clones, about 91% seen once. V gene TRBV20-1 combines with J gene TRBJ1-2; TRBD1 matches at 11 bases. This TCR derives from a man aged 35 to 69 with stage II lung adenocarcinoma. The sequences come from PBMCs, collected before any cancer treatment. CDR3 residues: CRVGQGGGYTF. CDR3 DNA sequence: TGCAGGGTGGGACAGGGGGGCGGCTACACCTTC.